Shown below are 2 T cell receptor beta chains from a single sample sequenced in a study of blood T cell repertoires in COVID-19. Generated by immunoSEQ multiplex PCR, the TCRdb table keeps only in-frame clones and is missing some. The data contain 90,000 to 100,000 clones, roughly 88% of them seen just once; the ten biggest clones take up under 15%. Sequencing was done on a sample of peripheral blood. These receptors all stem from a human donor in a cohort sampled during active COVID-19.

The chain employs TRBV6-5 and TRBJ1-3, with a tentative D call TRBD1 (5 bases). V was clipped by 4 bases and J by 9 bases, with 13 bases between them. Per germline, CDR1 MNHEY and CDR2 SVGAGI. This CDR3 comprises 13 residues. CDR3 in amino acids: CASSSPGQSTIYF. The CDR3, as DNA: TGTGCCAGCAGTTCTCCCGGACAAAGCACCATATATTTT.

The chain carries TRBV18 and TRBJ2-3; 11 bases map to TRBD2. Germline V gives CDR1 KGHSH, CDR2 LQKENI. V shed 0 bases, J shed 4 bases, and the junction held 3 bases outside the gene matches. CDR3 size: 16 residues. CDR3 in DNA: TGTGCCAGCTCACCACCGGGTAGCGGGAGGGCAGATACGCAGTATTTT. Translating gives CASSPPGSGRADTQYF.